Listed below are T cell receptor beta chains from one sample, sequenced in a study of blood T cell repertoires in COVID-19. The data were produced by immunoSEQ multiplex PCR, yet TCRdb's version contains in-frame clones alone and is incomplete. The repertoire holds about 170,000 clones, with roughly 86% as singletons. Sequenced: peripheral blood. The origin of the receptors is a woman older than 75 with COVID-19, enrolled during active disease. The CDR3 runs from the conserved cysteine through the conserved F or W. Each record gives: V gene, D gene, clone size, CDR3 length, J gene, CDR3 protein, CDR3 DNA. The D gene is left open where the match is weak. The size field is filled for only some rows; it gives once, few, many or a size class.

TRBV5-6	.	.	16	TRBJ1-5	CASSLGPGVSNQPQHF	TGTGCCAGCAGCTTGGGCCCAGGGGTGAGTAATCAGCCCCAGCATTTT
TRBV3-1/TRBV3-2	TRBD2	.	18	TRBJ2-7	CASSQPLAGVYRGYEQYF	TGTGCCAGCAGCCAACCCTTAGCGGGAGTCTATAGGGGCTACGAGCAGTACTTC
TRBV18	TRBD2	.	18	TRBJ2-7	CASSPDRVSSGAVYEQYF	TGTGCCAGCTCGCCTGACAGGGTCTCTAGCGGGGCGGTCTACGAGCAGTACTTC
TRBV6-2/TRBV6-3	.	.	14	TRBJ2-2	CASSYTGNTGELFF	TGTGCCAGCAGTTACACAGGGAACACCGGGGAGCTGTTTTTT
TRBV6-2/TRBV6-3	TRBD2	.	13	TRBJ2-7	CASSLAGTYEQYF	TGTGCCAGCAGCTTAGCGGGAACCTACGAGCAGTACTTC
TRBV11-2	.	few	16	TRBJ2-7	CASSLDSGTLSYEQYF	TGTGCCAGCAGCTTAGATTCCGGGACACTCTCCTACGAGCAGTACTTC
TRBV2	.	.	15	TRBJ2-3	CASEEHSKFTDTQYF	TGTGCCAGCGAGGAACACTCGAAATTCACAGATACGCAGTATTTT
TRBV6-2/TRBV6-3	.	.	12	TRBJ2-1	CASSFLTSEQFF	TGTGCCAGCAGTTTTCTTACTAGTGAGCAGTTCTTC
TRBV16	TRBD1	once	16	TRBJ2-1	CASSPLTGALYNEQFF	TGTGCCAGCAGCCCTTTGACAGGGGCCCTTTACAATGAGCAGTTCTTC
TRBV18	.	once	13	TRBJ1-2	CASSSGIGYGYTF	TGTGCCAGCTCGAGCGGAATTGGCTATGGCTACACCTTC
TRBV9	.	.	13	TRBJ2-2	CASREGVHGELFF	TGTGCCAGCCGCGAAGGGGTTCACGGGGAGCTGTTTTTT
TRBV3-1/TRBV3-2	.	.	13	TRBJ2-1	CASTLGRGNEQFF	TGTGCCAGCACCCTAGGTCGGGGCAATGAGCAGTTCTTC
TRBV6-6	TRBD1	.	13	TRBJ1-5	CASSWRGHQPQHF	TGTGCCAGCAGTTGGAGGGGGCATCAGCCCCAGCATTTT
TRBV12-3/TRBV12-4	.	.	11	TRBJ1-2	CASSSGLGYTF	TGTGCCAGCAGTTCAGGCCTTGGCTACACCTTC
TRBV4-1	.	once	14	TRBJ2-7	CASSPEARREEQYF	TGCGCCAGCAGCCCCGAAGCGAGGCGGGAAGAGCAGTACTTC
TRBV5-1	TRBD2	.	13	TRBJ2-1	CASSSLTSDEQFF	TGCGCCAGCAGCTCTCTAACTAGCGATGAGCAGTTCTTC
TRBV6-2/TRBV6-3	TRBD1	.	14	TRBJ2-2	CASRPQGDTGELFF	TGTGCCAGCAGACCTCAGGGGGACACCGGGGAGCTGTTTTTT
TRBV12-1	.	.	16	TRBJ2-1	CASSFPDSGRLRIQFF	TGTGCCAGCAGCTTTCCAGATAGCGGGAGGCTTCGTATTCAGTTCTTC
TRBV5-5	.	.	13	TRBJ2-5	CASRPGVVETQYF	TGTGCCAGCAGACCGGGTGTTGTGGAGACCCAGTACTTC
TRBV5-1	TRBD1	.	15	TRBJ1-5	CASSLGTGVGQPQHF	TGCGCCAGCAGCCTCGGGACAGGGGTTGGTCAGCCCCAGCATTTT
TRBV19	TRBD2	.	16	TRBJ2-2	CASSSTGTSVTGELFF	TGTGCCAGTAGTAGTACCGGGACTAGCGTGACCGGGGAGCTGTTTTTT
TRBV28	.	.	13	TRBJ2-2	CASSSAGPGELFF	TGTGCCAGCAGCAGCGCGGGACCCGGGGAGCTGTTTTTT